This T cell receptor (beta chain) was profiled in a study of CD8+CD57+ T cells in acquired aplastic anemia. The CDR3 has 17 residues. Germline V gene sequence: CDR1 ENHRY, CDR2 SYGVKD. The J segment lost 3 bases and the V segment lost 2 bases, leaving 13 bases of the junction unmatched. For CDR3 and TCR beta VDJ profiling, genomic DNA was the template used. MiXCR, applied by TCRdb to the reads, yields one record per CDR3 protein. The sample comprises around 130,000 distinct CDR3 sequences, about half of which are singletons, and 2% to 3% rests with the top ten. The sequenced sample was sorted CD4+, CD8+, or CD8+CD57+ T cells (not recorded which) from PBMCs. This rearrangement joins TRBV10-3 to TRBJ2-7, with 7 positions matching TRBD1. This TCR came from a human donor in good health, serving as a control. CDR3 DNA: TGTGCCATCAGTGAGGCTAGAGATGTTGGGACAGTCTACGAGCAGTACTTC. This codes for CAISEARDVGTVYEQYF.